Reported below is one T cell receptor (beta chain). In germline, CDR1 is MNHNS, CDR2 SASEGT. The CDR3 contains 15 residues. Trimming stripped 2 bases from V and 0 bases from J, with 8 bases between. Data came from immunoSEQ multiplex PCR; TCRdb stores just in-frame clones and leaves some out. The sample has about 280,000 clones, roughly 80% seen once. This sample was included in a study of blood T cell repertoires in COVID-19. Overall study: Nucleic acid was either cDNA or gDNA, and it came from T cells, B-cell-depleted T cells, or PBMCs.

Shortly before study entry, within 2 weeks, exposed participants had met a COVID-19 case. The source of this sequence is a man aged 35 to 55 who had been exposed to COVID-19. The specimen was PBMCs or T cells enriched from blood (not recorded which). The J gene is TRBJ1-5, the V gene TRBV6-1; D is ambiguous. CDR3 in DNA: TGTGCCAGCAGTGAATTCAAAAATAGCAATCAGCCCCAGCATTTT. It encodes CASSEFKNSNQPQHF.